This T cell receptor (beta chain) was captured by sequencing in a study of OX40 agonist ivuxolimab in advanced cancers. Across the study: Participants, around 80% male, averaged roughly 60 years of age, ranging from about 20 to 80.

Clones were sequenced by immunoSEQ multiplex PCR, and TCRdb holds only the in-frame ones, with some missing. The sample lists roughly 100,000 clones, more than 85% seen once, with around 0.25% in the top ten. From germline, CDR1 is MNHNY and CDR2 SVGAGI (reference sequence). The V and J ends lost 6 bases and 4 bases, in that order; junction bases with no gene match: 8. The CDR3 covers 15 residues. The input for sequencing was CD4+ or CD8+ T cells sorted from blood, taken in a trial of the OX40 agonist ivuxolimab. This clonotype was obtained from an adult with an advanced solid tumor such as melanoma, head and neck, liver or kidney cancer. The V gene is TRBV6-6, the J gene TRBJ2-1; 8 nucleotides line up with TRBD1. CDR3 sequence reads: CASRDQTGVYNEQFF. In nucleotides, the CDR3 is TGTGCCAGCAGAGACCAGACAGGGGTTTACAATGAGCAGTTCTTC.